This entry lists 25 T cell receptor beta chains sequenced from one sample in a study of blood T cells in healthy people across ages. Through a sample-barcoded 5' primer and a J-beta primer mix, a second PCR was run for roughly 6 to 11 cycles. MiXCR, run by TCRdb on the 5' RACE reads, gives a single entry per CDR3 protein. Counted here are approximately 810,000 distinct CDR3 sequences, more than 25% occurring once; the ten biggest clones make up 17%. What was sequenced was blood. These receptors all come from a woman aged 80 or over in good health.

The table lists this clonotype with many counts. The chain combines TRBV7-2 with TRBJ2-1, with D possibly being TRBD2 (7 bases). Germline V gene lookup returns CDR1 SGHTA and CDR2 FQGNSA. V was trimmed by 6 bases and J by 6 bases, leaving 15 bases between them. This CDR3 comprises 14 residues. The CDR3 DNA sequence: TGTGCCAGCAGTGTTGACGGGGGGCCCAATGAGCAGTTCTTC. Protein: CASSVDGGPNEQFF.

This clonotype was seen a few times. The chain recombines TRBV6-6 with TRBJ1-5; no clear D gene. The CDR3 covers 13 residues. In germline, CDR1 is MNHNY, CDR2 SVGAGI (reference sequence). Trimming pared 0 bases from V and 9 bases from J, leaving 9 bases between. CDR3 protein: CASSYSEGGPQHF. CDR3 coding DNA: TGTGCCAGCAGTTACTCCGAGGGTGGGCCCCAGCATTTT.

This clonotype occurred many times. The chain uses TRBV28 and TRBJ1-4; a possible D gene is TRBD1 (5 bases). Germline V gene sequence: CDR1 MDHEN, CDR2 SYDVKM. This CDR3 is built from 14 residues. V dropped 6 bases and J dropped 15 bases, with 23 bases sitting between them. CDR3 in amino acids: CASRKNAGGRPMFF. For the CDR3, the DNA is TGTGCCAGCAGGAAAAATGCCGGGGGTCGGCCTATGTTTTTT.

As regards this clonotype: This may come from a read error, since a much larger clone is one base off. This sequence joins TRBV12-3 or TRBV12-4 and TRBJ2-1; 10 bases are shared with TRBD2. The DNA matches TRBJ2-7 better at its end, which makes the J call doubtful. The CDR3 spans 15 residues. This CDR3 reads CASSISGGAGNEQYF. The CDR3 region has the DNA TGTGCCAGCAGTATAAGCGGGGGGGCAGGCAATGAGCAGTACTTC.

This clonotype was seen only a few times. The chain carries TRBV6-5 and TRBJ2-5; D perhaps matches TRBD1 (6 bases). The J call may be in error: the DNA end matches TRBJ2-7 better. Germline V gene lookup returns CDR1 MNHEY and CDR2 SVGAGI. The CDR3 has 13 residues. CDR3 loop: CASRTSGAGEQYF. The CDR3, as DNA: TGTGCCAGCAGGACTTCAGGGGCGGGCGAGCAGTACTTC.

In its sample, this clonotype was seen many times. This chain links TRBV5-4 with TRBJ2-1, with D tentatively TRBD2 (5 bases). CDR3 size: 15 residues. Germline V gene lookup returns CDR1 SGHNT and CDR2 YYREEE (reference sequence). Trimming cost V 1 base and J 4 bases, with 12 bases left between them. CDR3 in amino acids: CASSLRSRGYNEQFF. The CDR3, as DNA: TGTGCCAGCAGCTTGAGATCCCGAGGGTACAATGAGCAGTTCTTC.

This clonotype was observed at least ten times. The J gene is TRBJ2-7, the V gene TRBV20-1; D may be TRBD1 or TRBD2 (6 bases each). V lost 6 bases, J lost 0 bases, and 12 bases lay in between. Germline loops: CDR1 DFQATT, CDR2 SNEGSKA (reference sequence). CDR3 length: 13 amino acids. CDR3 protein: CSAGGYLSYEQYF. The CDR3 DNA reads TGCAGTGCCGGGGGCTACCTCTCCTACGAGCAGTACTTC.

This clonotype was counted at least ten times. The rearrangement joins TRBV5-5 to TRBJ2-1; D might be TRBD1 or TRBD2, each matching 6 bases. CDR1 SGHKS and CDR2 YYEKEE come from the germline V gene (reference sequence). The CDR3 has 16 residues. The germline V and J ends were trimmed by 0 bases and 4 bases, with 14 bases remaining between them. CDR3 nucleotides: TGTGCCAGCAGCTTGGCATTCCGGGGGCCATACAATGAGCAGTTCTTC. This codes for CASSLAFRGPYNEQFF.

This clonotype was counted many times. The chain is built from TRBV7-2 and TRBJ2-1; 10 nucleotides align to TRBD2. Germline assignment: CDR1 SGHTA and CDR2 FQGNSA. The J segment lost 4 bases and the V segment lost 1 base, leaving 10 bases of the junction unmatched. The CDR3 extends over 18 amino acids. CDR3 sequence (DNA): TGTGCCAGCAGCTTAGGGGCAATAGCGGGGGGATTATACAATGAGCAGTTCTTC. Its translation: CASSLGAIAGGLYNEQFF.

Worth noting for this clonotype: This sequence may be a read error, since a much larger clone differs from it by one base. The DNA for the CDR3 is TGCAGTGCGGGGACAGGGACCGAAGCTTTCTTT. This translates into CSAGTGTEAFF. The gene calls are TRBV20-1 and TRBJ1-1, with 9 nucleotides matching TRBD1. This CDR3 is built from 11 residues. Germline CDR1 is DFQATT and CDR2 is SNEGSKA (reference sequence). The ends lost 6 bases at V and 8 bases at J; junction bases unmatched: 4.

The chain uses TRBV27 and TRBJ1-2, with TRBD1 matching over 8 bases. Germline CDR1 is MNHEY and CDR2 is SMNVEV (reference sequence). Germline trimming cut 6 bases from V and 6 bases from J; bases unmatched to any gene: 9. This CDR3 has 14 residues. CDR3 nucleotides: TGTGCCAGCAGGGGGTCCGGACAGGGTGATGGCTACACCTTC. It yields the protein CASRGSGQGDGYTF.

This clonotype has more than one count but fewer than ten. The rearrangement joins TRBV7-9 to TRBJ1-1, with TRBD1 identical over 12 bases. Trimming at V came to 5 bases and at J to 7 bases, leaving 5 bases not matched to a gene. Germline V lookup: CDR1 SEHNR, CDR2 FQNEAQ (reference sequence). The CDR3 is made up of 14 amino acids. The chain's CDR3 is CASSQGTGGNEAFF. The CDR3 DNA sequence: TGTGCCAGCAGCCAAGGGACAGGGGGCAATGAAGCTTTCTTT.

This clonotype was counted at least ten times. V usage is TRBV6-5 and J usage is TRBJ2-3, with no clear D. CDR1 and CDR2 (germline): MNHEY, SVGAGI. This CDR3 contains 14 residues. V was clipped by 3 bases and J by 2 bases, with 9 bases between them. CDR3 bases: TGTGCCAGCAGTTATTTGGTCGACACAGATACGCAGTATTTT. Translated: CASSYLVDTDTQYF.

The count of this clonotype is one. Just one base apart from a much larger clone, this may be a read error. The chain uses TRBV20-1 and TRBJ1-5; tentatively, D is TRBD1 (5 bases). The CDR3 covers 15 residues. V was clipped by 2 bases and J by 4 bases, with 15 bases between them. The germline gives CDR1 DFQATT, CDR2 SNEGSKA (reference sequence). CDR3 DNA: TGCAGTGCTAGAATAAACCAGGGTACTAATCAGCCCCAGCATTTT. It specifies CSARINQGTNQPQHF.

On this clonotype: A much larger clone lies one base from this, so it may be a read error. The J gene is TRBJ2-3, the V gene TRBV11-2, with D uncertain. The CDR3 has 12 residues. Germline loops: CDR1 SGHAT, CDR2 FQNNGV. CDR3 amino acids: CAGSFWTDTQYF. CDR3 nucleotide sequence: TGTGCCGGCAGCTTCTGGACAGATACGCAGTATTTT.

This clonotype was detected ten times or more. The chain links TRBV7-2 to TRBJ2-3; D not certain. The CDR3 runs to 15 residues. Germline V gives CDR1 SGHTA, CDR2 FQGNSA. The V gene lost 4 bases and the J gene lost 3 bases, with 14 bases spanning the gap. This CDR3 reads CASSYMELRTDTQYF. The CDR3 DNA is TGTGCCAGCAGCTATATGGAATTAAGGACAGATACGCAGTATTTT.

This clonotype was seen repeatedly, ten times or more. The chain couples TRBV27 to TRBJ1-6; tentatively, D is TRBD1 (5 bases). The germline gives CDR1 MNHEY, CDR2 SMNVEV (reference sequence). The CDR3 is 17 residues long. Trimming took off 4 bases at V and 1 base at J, with 14 bases between the two ends. The CDR3 bases are TGTGCCAGCAGTTCCCGGAAGGGGAGGTCCTATAATTCACCCCTCCACTTT. It yields the protein CASSSRKGRSYNSPLHF.

To note about this clonotype: With a much larger clone just one base away, this may be a read error. The V and J genes are TRBV7-2 and TRBJ2-1, with 8 bases aligning to TRBD2. CDR1 is SGHTA and CDR2 is FQGNSA in the germline V gene. CDR3 length: 17 amino acids. CDR3 residues: CASSIAFAGGLQNEQFF. CDR3 DNA: TGTGCCAGCAGCATAGCGTTCGCGGGGGGCCTCCAAAATGAGCAGTTCTTC.

This clonotype was counted many times. The J gene is TRBJ2-1, the V gene TRBV20-1; 9 bases map to TRBD2. CDR3 size: 14 residues. In germline, CDR1 is DFQATT, CDR2 SNEGSKA (reference sequence). Losses at the gene ends were 5 bases for V and 8 bases for J; bases not matched to a gene: 10. The CDR3 sequence is CSAHGVAGEDEQFF. CDR3 sequence (DNA): TGCAGTGCTCATGGGGTAGCGGGGGAGGATGAGCAGTTCTTC.

This clonotype came up many times. The chain is built from TRBV12-3 or TRBV12-4 and TRBJ2-7; 10 bases align to TRBD2. The CDR3 contains 15 residues. V shed 5 bases and J 7 bases; nucleotides not matched to a gene: 11. CDR3: CASSLSGGAMGEQYF. CDR3 sequence (DNA): TGTGCCAGCAGTCTCAGCGGGGGGGCGATGGGTGAGCAGTACTTC.

This clonotype was observed many times. The rearrangement joins TRBV20-1 to TRBJ1-2; D unclear. CDR1 and CDR2 (germline): DFQATT, SNEGSKA (reference sequence). V lost 3 bases, J lost 9 bases, and 17 bases lay in between. CDR3 length equals 13 residues. CDR3 bases: TGCAGTGCTAGTCCCAGCCCTCCGTCTCGCTACACCTTC. Translation: CSASPSPPSRYTF.

This clonotype appeared a few times. The chain combines TRBV9 with TRBJ2-5; 8 nucleotides match TRBD1. The J call may not be correct, given that the DNA end is closer to TRBJ2-7. There are 15 residues in the CDR3. Germline V lookup: CDR1 SGDLS, CDR2 YYNGEE. The CDR3 loop reads CASSVGAGTGYEQYF. For the CDR3, the DNA is TGTGCCAGCAGCGTAGGGGCCGGGACAGGCTACGAGCAGTACTTC.

This clonotype was seen a few times. The CDR3 DNA sequence: TGTGCTAGTGGTTTGTCTGGGGTGGCGGACACTGAAGCTTTCTTT. It encodes CASGLSGVADTEAFF. This chain joins TRBV12-5 and TRBJ1-1; D is uncertain. Trimming shortened V by 2 bases and J by 3 bases, and 13 bases separated the two germline ends. The germline V gene encodes CDR1 LGHNT and CDR2 FRNRAP. The CDR3 runs to 15 residues.

This clonotype was recorded a few times. V gene TRBV5-1 combines with J gene TRBJ1-1, with 7 bases matching TRBD1. This CDR3 spans 14 amino acids. Germline V lookup: CDR1 SGHRS, CDR2 YFSETQ. Trimming took 3 bases from V and 4 from J; bases not matched to a gene: 6. CDR3: CASSSDREPTEAFF. The CDR3 DNA reads as TGCGCCAGCAGCTCTGACAGGGAACCCACTGAAGCTTTCTTT.

The table lists this clonotype with a count of one. The chain joins TRBV2 to TRBJ2-1; D call uncertain. The germline V gene has CDR1 SNHLY and CDR2 FYNNEI. The CDR3 is made up of 16 amino acids. Trimming cost V 10 bases and J 0 bases, with 19 bases left between them. CDR3 loop: CANRFIGLFSYNEQFF. In DNA, the CDR3 is TGTGCCAACAGATTTATAGGCCTCTTCTCCTACAATGAGCAGTTCTTC.